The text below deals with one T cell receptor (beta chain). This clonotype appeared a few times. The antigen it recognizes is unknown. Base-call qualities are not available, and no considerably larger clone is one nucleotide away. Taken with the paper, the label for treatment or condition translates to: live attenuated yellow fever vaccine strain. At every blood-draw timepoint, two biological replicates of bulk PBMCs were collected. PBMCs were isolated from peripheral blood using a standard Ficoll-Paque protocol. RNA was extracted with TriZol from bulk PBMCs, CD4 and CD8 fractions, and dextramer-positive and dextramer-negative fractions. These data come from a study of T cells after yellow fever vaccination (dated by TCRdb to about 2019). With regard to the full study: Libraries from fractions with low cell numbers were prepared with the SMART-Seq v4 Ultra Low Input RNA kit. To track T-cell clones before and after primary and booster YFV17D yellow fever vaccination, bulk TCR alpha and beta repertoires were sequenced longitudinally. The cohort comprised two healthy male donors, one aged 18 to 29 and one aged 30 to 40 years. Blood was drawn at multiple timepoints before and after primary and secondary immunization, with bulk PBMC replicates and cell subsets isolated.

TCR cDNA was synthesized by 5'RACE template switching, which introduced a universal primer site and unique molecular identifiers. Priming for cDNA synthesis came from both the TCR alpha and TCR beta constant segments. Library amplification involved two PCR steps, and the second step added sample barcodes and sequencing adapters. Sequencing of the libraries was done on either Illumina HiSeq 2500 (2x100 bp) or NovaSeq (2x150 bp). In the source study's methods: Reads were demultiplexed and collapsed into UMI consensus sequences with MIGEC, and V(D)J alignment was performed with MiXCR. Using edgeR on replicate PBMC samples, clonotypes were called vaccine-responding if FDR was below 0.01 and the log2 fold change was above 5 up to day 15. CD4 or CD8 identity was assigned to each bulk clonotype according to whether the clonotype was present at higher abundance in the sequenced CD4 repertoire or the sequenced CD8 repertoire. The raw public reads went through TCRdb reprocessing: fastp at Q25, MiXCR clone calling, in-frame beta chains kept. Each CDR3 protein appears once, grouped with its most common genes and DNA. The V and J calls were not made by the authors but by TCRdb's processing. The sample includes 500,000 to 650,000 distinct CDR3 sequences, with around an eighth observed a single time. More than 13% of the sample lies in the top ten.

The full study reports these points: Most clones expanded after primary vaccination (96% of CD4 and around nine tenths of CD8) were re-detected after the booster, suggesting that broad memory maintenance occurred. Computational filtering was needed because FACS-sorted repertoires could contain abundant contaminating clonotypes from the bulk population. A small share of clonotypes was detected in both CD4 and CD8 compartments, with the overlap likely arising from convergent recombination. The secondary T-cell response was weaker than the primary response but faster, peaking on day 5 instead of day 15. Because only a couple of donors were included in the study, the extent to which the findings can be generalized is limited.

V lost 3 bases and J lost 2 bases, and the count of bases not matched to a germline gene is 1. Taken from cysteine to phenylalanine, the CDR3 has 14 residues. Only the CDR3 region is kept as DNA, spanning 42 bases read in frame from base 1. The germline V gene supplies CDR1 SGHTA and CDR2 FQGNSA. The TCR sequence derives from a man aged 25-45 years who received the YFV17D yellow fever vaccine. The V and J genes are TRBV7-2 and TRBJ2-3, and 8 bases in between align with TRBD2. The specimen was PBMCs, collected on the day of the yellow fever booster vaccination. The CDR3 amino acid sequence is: CASSFSGITDTQYF. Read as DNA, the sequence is TGTGCCAGCAGCTTTAGCGGGATCACAGATACGCAGTATTTT.